Shown below are 17 T cell receptor beta chains from a single sample sequenced in a study of tumor-infiltrating lymphocytes in primary liver carcinoma (dated by TCRdb to 2015 to 2018). The listed sequencing device is Illumina HiSeq 2500. Using a constant-region primer and ProtoScript II reverse transcriptase, TCRbeta-specific cDNA was reverse-transcribed from approximately 500 ng total RNA. The TCRbeta libraries were prepared through three rounds of nested multiplex PCR following a slightly modified ARM-PCR procedure. Multiplex TRBV1-TRBV30 forward primers and a Cbeta reverse primer were used in the first two PCR rounds, each of which was run for 9 to 11 cycles. TCRdb ran its own pipeline on the public reads, namely fastp trimming at Q25 and MiXCR clone calling, and kept in-frame beta chains. A single entry per CDR3 protein holds the most common genes and DNA from its merged rows. This sample has under 200,000 distinct CDR3 sequences in its table, and 65% of those were observed once. The top ten hold 5.5% to 9% of the sample.

Blood RNA was extracted from unsorted whole blood using TRIzol reagent, and germline DNA was obtained with the DNeasy Blood & Tissue kit. Sequencing used peripheral blood. These receptors were obtained from a woman aged 55-69 years with primary liver carcinoma and hepatitis B virus infection.

This clonotype was counted a few times. The rearrangement links TRBV6-1 to TRBJ2-7, with D possibly being TRBD2 (7 bases). Germline CDR1 and CDR2: MNHNS and SASEGT. V was cut by 6 bases and J by 5 bases, with 20 bases left in between. The length of the CDR3 is 15 residues. CDR3 sequence (DNA): TGTGCCAGCAGCCTCGGGGAGGGGGGGGCGAACGAGCAGTACTTC. It translates to CASSLGEGGANEQYF.

This clonotype was seen ten or more times. CDR3 bases: TGCGCCAGCAAAGGCGGTAGGGAGGGAATAGGAGCTGAAGCTTTCTTT. This encodes CASKGGREGIGAEAFF. The chain has TRBV4-1 and TRBJ1-1; D is unclear. This CDR3 contains 16 residues. Germline CDR1 is MGHRA and CDR2 is YSYEKL. V lost 7 bases, J lost 6 bases, and 24 bases lay in between.

To note about this clonotype: One end of the junction does not line up with germline, which may come from a read error. This chain links TRBV4-1 with TRBJ2-2, with D perhaps TRBD2 (6 bases). This CDR3 comprises 15 residues. Germline V gene lookup returns CDR1 MGHRA and CDR2 YSYEKL. The CDR3 DNA is TGCGCCAGCAGCCGCGGGGCAGTTAACACCGGGGAGCTGTGTTTT. Translating it yields CASSRGAVNTGELCF.

About this clonotype itself: This may be a read error: a much more frequent sequence differs by one nucleotide. This chain uses TRBV12-5 with TRBJ2-3; TRBD2 matches 9 bases. The length of the CDR3 is 16 residues. Germline CDR1 and CDR2: LGHNT and FRNRAP. CDR3 DNA: TGTGCTAGTGGTTTCGGAGCTAGCGGGATCCCAGATACGCACTATTTT. Its protein product is CASGFGASGIPDTHYF.

Of note for this clonotype: A junction boundary mismatches the germline segment, possibly from a read error. V usage is TRBV11-2 and J usage is TRBJ2-5; TRBD2 is a possible D gene (6 bases). The CDR3 contains 19 residues. CDR1 is SGHAT, CDR2 FQNNGV, per germline. The CDR3, as DNA: TGTGCCATCAGCTTAGAAAGCGGGTCGCGCGGAGTGCTCGTTGAGACTCAGTACTTC. Translating it yields CAISLESGSRGVLVETQYF.

This chain links TRBV11-2 with TRBJ2-2, with TRBD2 matching over 13 bases. V was pared by 6 bases and J by 17 bases, with 21 bases of the junction left unmatched. Germline CDR1 SGHAT, CDR2 FQNNGV. CDR3 length equals 17 residues. The CDR3 reads CASRGLAGVMRTGGLFF. Written as DNA, the CDR3 is TGTGCCAGCAGAGGACTAGCGGGAGTAATGAGGACCGGGGGGCTATTTTTT.

The rearrangement joins TRBV7-8 to TRBJ2-2; either TRBD1 or TRBD2 may fit D (6 bases each). V shed 5 bases and J shed 1 base, with 20 bases lying between them. This CDR3 contains 18 residues. Germline CDR1 SGHVS, CDR2 FQNEAQ. The CDR3 reads CASSVLGTGDMNTGELFF. CDR3 bases: TGTGCCAGCAGCGTACTCGGTACGGGGGACATGAACACCGGGGAGCTGTTTTTT.

Points on this clonotype: Sequence at one end of the junction differs from germline and may be a read error. The chain is built from TRBV20-1 and TRBJ2-7; D is unclear. This CDR3 is built from 15 residues. Germline V gene lookup returns CDR1 DFQATT and CDR2 SNEGSKA (reference sequence). Here the CDR3 reads CSARVGQPLSDEQYF. In DNA form, the CDR3 reads TGCAGTGCTAGAGTCGGGCAACCTCTCTCCGACGAGCAGTACTTC.

Worth noting for this clonotype: At one end, the junction sequence differs from germline, possibly due to a read error. The chain has TRBV11-2 and TRBJ2-3, with D tentatively TRBD1 (5 bases). The CDR3 has 14 residues. In germline, CDR1 is SGHAT, CDR2 FQNNGV. The CDR3 region is CASSGRLSTGTQYF. DNA of the CDR3: TGTGCCAGCAGCGGCCGCCTTTCCACAGGTACGCAGTATTTT.

This clonotype was seen many times. The V and J genes are TRBV6-5 and TRBJ2-7; TRBD2 matches at 14 bases. The trim removed 6 bases at V and 2 bases at J, leaving 3 bases unmatched. Germline CDR1 MNHEY, CDR2 SVGAGI. This CDR3 spans 15 amino acids. The CDR3 DNA reads TGTGCCAGCAGGGGACTAGCGGGAGCGGCCTACGAGCAGTACTTC. Translated, it gives CASRGLAGAAYEQYF.

This clonotype occurred a few times. The chain is built from TRBV28 and TRBJ2-1, with D possibly called TRBD1 or TRBD2 (7 bases each). This CDR3 contains 16 residues. Trimming shortened V by 7 bases and J by 2 bases, and 18 bases separated the two germline ends. Germline V gene data show CDR1 as MDHEN and CDR2 as SYDVKM. The CDR3 spells CASKEGASGPYNEQFF. The DNA for the CDR3 is TGTGCCAGCAAGGAGGGGGCTAGCGGCCCCTACAATGAGCAGTTCTTC.

V gene TRBV11-2 combines with J gene TRBJ1-1; tentative D call: TRBD1 (6 bases). The V gene lost 4 bases and the J gene lost 0 bases, with 18 bases spanning the gap. CDR1 and CDR2 from the germline V gene are SGHAT and FQNNGV. The CDR3 extends over 17 amino acids. The CDR3 coding sequence is TGTGCCAGCAGCTCATTCCCCCGGACAGTTATGAACACTGAAGCTTTCTTT. Translated: CASSSFPRTVMNTEAFF. The entire variable domain, with the rest obtained from reference TRBV11-2 and TRBJ1-1, is as follows: EAGVAQSPRYKIIEKRQSVAFWCNPISGHATLYWYQQILGQGPKLLIQFQNNGVVDDSQLPKDRFSAERLKGVDSTLKIQPAKLEDSAVYLCASSSFPRTVMNTEAFFGQGTRLTVV.

The chain carries TRBV20-1 and TRBJ2-7; 11 positions match TRBD1. Germline V gene sequence: CDR1 DFQATT, CDR2 SNEGSKA (reference sequence). The CDR3 is made up of 16 amino acids. V lost 3 bases, J lost 0 bases, and 7 bases stayed unmatched. CDR3 sequence reads: CSASGQGARSSYEQYF. Here the CDR3 DNA reads TGCAGTGCTAGCGGACAGGGGGCAAGGAGCTCCTACGAGCAGTACTTC.

This clonotype showed up many times. The DNA for the CDR3 is TGTGCCAGCAGCTTAGGGACTAGCGATAGAGATACGCAGTATTTT. Translated: CASSLGTSDRDTQYF. The chain couples TRBV11-3 to TRBJ2-3, with TRBD2 matching over 9 bases. V trimming: 1 base; J trimming: 5 bases; junction bases outside the gene matches: 4. The CDR3 length is 15 residues. Germline values: CDR1 SGHNT, CDR2 YENEEA. The full variable domain, completed using reference TRBV11-3 and TRBJ2-3, is EAGVVQSPRYKIIEKKQPVAFWCNPISGHNTLYWYLQNLGQGPELLIRYENEEAVDDSQLPKDRFSAERLKGVDSTLKIQPAELGDSAVYLCASSLGTSDRDTQYFGPGTRLTVL.

This clonotype was detected many times. This chain connects TRBV6-5 to TRBJ2-6; D unresolved. The CDR3 has 16 residues. Per the germline V gene, CDR1 is MNHEY and CDR2 is SVGAGI. Trimming removed 0 bases at V and 2 bases at J, with 8 bases between. This CDR3 is CASSYSLSPGANVLTF. CDR3 DNA sequence: TGTGCCAGCAGTTACTCCCTGTCCCCTGGGGCCAACGTCCTGACTTTC.

In this sample, this clonotype is medium-sized. The J gene is TRBJ2-7, the V gene TRBV11-2; TRBD1 agrees at 7 bases. V shed 5 bases, J shed 3 bases, and the junction held 7 bases outside the gene matches. The length of the CDR3 is 14 residues. Germline V gives CDR1 SGHAT, CDR2 FQNNGV. DNA of the CDR3: TGTGCCAGCAGCCAGACAGGGTTCAACTACGAGCAGTACTTC. It yields the protein CASSQTGFNYEQYF.

With respect to this clonotype: A read error may be the cause here, since a much bigger clone is one base away. This chain links TRBV29-1 with TRBJ2-1, with D unresolved. The V end lost 2 bases, the J end lost 5 bases, and 10 bases lay between the germline ends. From germline, CDR1 is SQVTM and CDR2 ANQGSEA. This CDR3 region has 13 residues. CDR3: CSVETESNNEQFF. The CDR3 DNA reads as TGCAGCGTTGAAACGGAGAGCAACAATGAGCAGTTCTTC.